These T cell receptor beta chains were read from a single sample in a study of molecular identifiers for immune sequencing clone quantification. TCRdb reanalysed the PCR reads using MiXCR and keeps one entry per CDR3 protein. Altogether 85,000 to 100,000 distinct CDR3 sequences are present, approximately 24% being singletons, with the ten largest covering 0.85% to 1%. Sequenced: naive CD8+ T cells from blood, with Jurkat cell RNA spiked in. These receptors all stem from a human donor in good health. Some libraries in this study had Jurkat cell RNA spiked in. The CDR3 runs from the conserved cysteine through the conserved F or W. A D gene is named only where the DNA matches it firmly. A row's size may be missing; if present it is once, few, many or a size class.

v_gene	abundance	d_gene	j_gene	CDR3nt	CDR3aa
TRBV27	many	NA	TRBJ2-1	TGTGCCAGCTCCGAGGGGGGCTCCTACAATGAGCAGTTCTTC	CASSEGGSYNEQFF
TRBV14	NA	TRBD1	TRBJ2-1	TGTGCCAGCAGCCGCCGGAGACAGGGCTACAATGAGCAGTTCTTC	CASSRRRQGYNEQFF
TRBV5-4	many	NA	TRBJ2-3	TGTGCCAGCAGCTTACGTCTAGGGCTCCTTGCAGATACGCAGTATTTT	CASSLRLGLLADTQYF
TRBV3-1	NA	NA	TRBJ2-5	TGTGCCAGCAGCCAAACGCCAGGGGACCTTCAAGAGACCCAGTACTTC	CASSQTPGDLQETQYF
TRBV7-2	NA	NA	TRBJ2-7	TGTGCCAGCGCCGACGGGTTCTCCTACGAGCAGTACTTC	CASADGFSYEQYF
TRBV6-1	NA	NA	TRBJ2-1	TGTGCCAGCAGTGAAATCGGGCAGGGGCCCTACAATGAGCAGTTCTTC	CASSEIGQGPYNEQFF
TRBV7-9	NA	NA	TRBJ2-2	TGTGCCAGCAGCTTGGGTATCTTGGGCAGGGGCGGCGCCGGGGGGCTGTTTTTT	CASSLGILGRGGAGGLFF
TRBV9	NA	NA	TRBJ2-5	TGTGCCAGCAGCGTAGGTGGGCGGGGAGAGACCCAGTACTTC	CASSVGGRGETQYF
TRBV11-3	few	NA	TRBJ2-6	TGTGCCAGCAGCTTAGGGGATGGGGCCAACGTCCTGACTTTC	CASSLGDGANVLTF
TRBV7-9	NA	NA	TRBJ1-1	TGTGCCGGGGGGGGCCGGGGGAGCACTGAAGCTTTCTTT	CAGGGRGSTEAFF
TRBV4-3	many	NA	TRBJ2-3	TGCGCCAGCAGCCAAGGACGCACAGATACGCAGTATTTT	CASSQGRTDTQYF
TRBV6-1	many	NA	TRBJ2-5	TGTGCCAGCAGTGGGACCGCGCAGTCAGCCCGTGGGACCCAGTACTTC	CASSGTAQSARGTQYF
TRBV20-1	many	TRBD2	TRBJ2-7	TGCAGTGCCAGTAGCGGGAGCTCCTACGAGCAGTACTTC	CSASSGSSYEQYF
TRBV12-5	many	TRBD2	TRBJ2-5	TGTGCTAGTGGTCCCGATCTAGCGGGGGGACTAAGCCAAGAGACCCAGTACTTC	CASGPDLAGGLSQETQYF
TRBV7-9	many	NA	TRBJ2-1	TGTGCCAGCAGCCACCCGGGACACTCCTACAATGAGCAGTTCTTC	CASSHPGHSYNEQFF
TRBV7-2	many	NA	TRBJ2-6	TGTGCCAGCAGCCCCCGTCCAACGGAGGGTAGTCGTAGCTCTGGGGCCAACGTCCTGACTTTC	CASSPRPTEGSRSSGANVLTF
TRBV10-3	NA	NA	TRBJ2-2	TGTGCCATCAGTGAGTCTAACGCCGGGGAGCTGTTTTTT	CAISESNAGELFF
TRBV9	NA	TRBD2	TRBJ2-7	TGTGCCAGCAGCCCCGGGGGGACTAGCGCCTACGAGCAGTACTTC	CASSPGGTSAYEQYF
TRBV4-3	NA	NA	TRBJ2-1	TGCGCCAGCAGCCTTAGGACCCCGAATGAGCAGTTCTTC	CASSLRTPNEQFF
TRBV30	many	NA	TRBJ1-5	TGTGCCTGGAGTCCCGGGGCTTATCAGCCCCAGCATTTT	CAWSPGAYQPQHF
TRBV5-1	many	NA	TRBJ1-1	TGCGCCAGCAGCCCTCCGACAGAAGCTATGAATGAAGCTTTCTTT	CASSPPTEAMNEAFF
TRBV11-3	NA	NA	TRBJ2-3	TGTGCCAGCAGCCCGGACTCCGACGATACGCAGTATTTT	CASSPDSDDTQYF
TRBV5-1	few	TRBD2	TRBJ2-3	TGCGCCAGCAGCTTGCTAGCGGGGGGGCTAGTGGATACGCAGTATTTT	CASSLLAGGLVDTQYF
TRBV7-8	few	NA	TRBJ2-7	TGTGCCAGCAGCTCCGACTCCGGGACATATAACTACGAGCAGTACTTC	CASSSDSGTYNYEQYF
TRBV3-1	many	NA	TRBJ1-1	TGTGCCAGCAGCCAATCTGGGCAGGGTGTGGACACTGAAGCTTTCTTT	CASSQSGQGVDTEAFF
TRBV7-9	NA	NA	TRBJ1-1	TGTGCCAGCAGCACCCGGTTTGTCGGTCTCGGGAACACTGAAGCTTTCTTT	CASSTRFVGLGNTEAFF
TRBV6-5	many	TRBD2	TRBJ2-1	TGTGCCAGCCGGGGGGTTGACAATGAGCAGTTCTTC	CASRGVDNEQFF
TRBV11-2	NA	NA	TRBJ2-3	TGTGCCAGCCGCCCCATGACAGGCGCGACAGATACGCAGTATTTT	CASRPMTGATDTQYF
TRBV5-5	NA	TRBD1	TRBJ1-4	TGTGACAGCAGCCGGGACAGGTCGGATGAAAAACTGTTTTTT	CDSSRDRSDEKLFF
TRBV29-1	many	NA	TRBJ1-4	TGCAGCGTGCTACAAAGAGAAAAACTGTTTTTT	CSVLQREKLFF
TRBV12-3/TRBV12-4	NA	NA	TRBJ1-2	TGTGCCAGCAGTTTACTCCTTAAGGGGTATAACTATGGCTACACCTTC	CASSLLLKGYNYGYTF
TRBV3-1	many	NA	TRBJ2-2	TGTGCCAGCAGCCAAGATCCGTTCGGGGAGATCACCGGGGAGCTGTTTTTT	CASSQDPFGEITGELFF
TRBV27	few	TRBD2	TRBJ2-7	TGTGCCAGCAGTTTCATAACCCCCGGGGGGGTCGGATACGAGCAGTACTTC	CASSFITPGGVGYEQYF
TRBV11-2	many	TRBD2	TRBJ2-1	TGTGCCAGCAGCTGGGGAGGCGGGGGGGCGAGGAATGAGCAGTTCTTC	CASSWGGGGARNEQFF
TRBV29-1	few	NA	TRBJ1-1	TGCAGCGACTCGAACGGACCCTACACTGAAGCTTTCTTT	CSDSNGPYTEAFF
TRBV19	many	NA	TRBJ2-7	TGTGCCAGTAGTATCTTCGCTAGCTCCTACTCCTACGAGCAGTACTTC	CASSIFASSYSYEQYF
TRBV4-2	many	NA	TRBJ2-7	TGTGCCAGCAGCCAAGTGGAAGGGGGTTACTACGAGCAGTACTTC	CASSQVEGGYYEQYF
TRBV30	few	NA	TRBJ2-1	TGTGCCTGGAACCAGGGCTATGAGCAGTTCTTC	CAWNQGYEQFF